These T cell receptor beta chains were read from a single sample in a study of blood T cell repertoires in COVID-19. The data were produced by immunoSEQ multiplex PCR, yet TCRdb's version contains in-frame clones alone and is incomplete. The table includes roughly 150,000 clones, approximately 80% detected once. Source material: peripheral blood. Receptors originate from a man in his sixties with acute or convalescent COVID-19. CDR3s include the opening cysteine and the closing phenylalanine or tryptophan. D genes are given only for firm matches. For some rows the clone size is stated as once, few or many, or as a class when expanded; others skip it.

>TRBD1|TRBV7-3|TRBJ2-1|.
CASSLSGTGTYNEQFF
TGTGCCAGCAGCTTATCCGGGACAGGAACGTACAATGAGCAGTTCTTC
>.|TRBV5-1|TRBJ1-6|.
CASRSTTGYSPLHF
TGCGCCAGCAGATCGACGACGGGATATTCACCCCTCCACTTT
>.|TRBV9|TRBJ1-3|.
CASSVAGTSGNTIYF
TGTGCCAGCAGCGTCGCGGGGACCTCTGGAAACACCATATATTTT
>TRBD1|TRBV5-6|TRBJ2-1|.
CASSPTGGANEQFF
TGTGCCAGCAGCCCGACAGGGGGCGCGAATGAGCAGTTCTTC
>TRBD2|TRBV9|TRBJ2-2|few
CASSGSGGGHTGELFF
TGTGCCAGCAGCGGTAGCGGGGGGGGGCACACCGGGGAGCTGTTTTTT
>.|TRBV7-3|TRBJ2-7|.
CASSFGETHEQYF
TGTGCCAGCAGCTTTGGAGAAACCCACGAGCAGTACTTC
>.|TRBV9|TRBJ2-3|once
CASSSPRGASTDTQYF
TGTGCCAGCAGCTCCCCCCGGGGGGCCAGCACAGATACGCAGTATTTT
>TRBD1|TRBV27|TRBJ2-7|.
CASSSPGTGFIREQYF
TGTGCCAGCAGTTCCCCCGGGACAGGATTTATACGAGAGCAGTACTTC
>.|TRBV19|TRBJ2-1|.
CASSIGTIEQFF
TGTGCCAGTAGTATTGGGACAATCGAGCAGTTCTTC
>.|TRBV5-6|TRBJ1-4|.
CASSLAVEVFNEKLFF
TGTGCCAGCAGCTTGGCGGTAGAGGTTTTTAATGAAAAACTGTTTTTT
>TRBD1|TRBV5-1|TRBJ1-6|.
CASSLAGQRYNSPLHF
TGCGCCAGCAGCTTGGCGGGACAGCGCTATAATTCACCCCTCCACTTT
>.|TRBV3-1/TRBV3-2|TRBJ1-5|.
CASSQSGQRWGYNQPQHF
TGTGCCAGCAGCCAATCGGGACAACGGTGGGGTTACAATCAGCCCCAGCATTTT
>TRBD2|TRBV18|TRBJ2-5|.
CASSPGEGAETQYF
TGTGCCAGCTCACCAGGGGAGGGAGCAGAGACCCAGTACTTC
>TRBD1|TRBV9|TRBJ2-1|.
CASSAQGVEQFF
TGTGCCAGCAGCGCGCAGGGGGTTGAGCAGTTCTTC
>TRBD1|TRBV7-2|TRBJ1-2|once
CASSFKGTDYGYTF
TGTGCCAGCAGCTTTAAAGGGACAGACTATGGCTACACCTTC
>.|TRBV3-1/TRBV3-2|TRBJ2-7|.
CASSPYEGPYEQYF
TGTGCCAGCAGCCCCTACGAGGGTCCCTACGAGCAGTACTTC
>TRBD1|TRBV30|TRBJ1-2|.
CAWSARVGQGNFYGYTF
TGTGCCTGGAGTGCAAGGGTCGGACAGGGTAACTTCTATGGCTACACCTTC
>TRBD2|TRBV12-5|TRBJ2-5|once
CASGLRLAGASGAQYF
TGTGCTAGTGGTCTCCGACTAGCGGGGGCGTCGGGGGCCCAGTACTTC
>TRBD2|TRBV3-1/TRBV3-2|TRBJ2-2|.
CASSYGGGAAGELFF
TGTGCCAGCAGCTACGGCGGGGGGGCCGCCGGGGAGCTGTTTTTT
>TRBD1|TRBV3-1/TRBV3-2|TRBJ2-2|.
CASSHRDRGTGELFF
TGTGCCAGCAGCCACCGGGACAGGGGAACCGGGGAGCTGTTTTTT
>TRBD1|TRBV11-2|TRBJ2-7|.
CASSRYRDRGYEQYF
TGTGCCAGCAGCCGATACCGGGACAGGGGCTACGAGCAGTACTTC
>TRBD1|TRBV24-1|TRBJ2-2|.
CATSDDAWDRGPTGELFF
TGTGCCACCAGTGATGACGCCTGGGACAGGGGACCCACCGGGGAGCTGTTTTTT
>TRBD1|TRBV29-1|TRBJ2-2|.
CSVGQGIGELFF
TGCAGCGTTGGACAGGGCATCGGGGAGCTGTTTTTT
>TRBD2|TRBV3-1/TRBV3-2|TRBJ2-4|.
CASSPNAGVRAKNIQYF
TGTGCCAGCAGCCCGAACGCGGGGGTTAGGGCCAAAAACATTCAGTACTTC
>TRBD2|TRBV4-2|TRBJ2-5|.
CASSPSGGETQYF
TGTGCCAGCAGCCCTAGCGGGGGAGAGACCCAGTACTTC
>.|TRBV6-2/TRBV6-3|TRBJ1-1|few
CASSPFTGWNTEAFF
TGTGCCAGCAGTCCGTTCACAGGGTGGAACACTGAAGCTTTCTTT
>TRBD1|TRBV12-3/TRBV12-4|TRBJ1-2|.
CASSLGQGYGYTF
TGTGCCAGCAGCTTGGGACAGGGTTACGGCTACACCTTC
>TRBD1|TRBV4-1|TRBJ1-1|.
CASSATSGGAFF
TGCGCCAGCAGCGCTACCTCAGGGGGAGCTTTCTTT
>TRBD2|TRBV19|TRBJ2-1|.
CASSITASGGDNEQFF
TGTGCCAGTAGTATCACGGCTAGCGGGGGGGACAATGAGCAGTTCTTC
>TRBD1|TRBV7-6|TRBJ2-1|.
CASSLRTGHNEQFF
TGTGCCAGCAGCTTAAGGACAGGGCACAATGAGCAGTTCTTC
>TRBD1|TRBV6-5|TRBJ1-3|.
CASSYSMAGGRNTIYF
TGTGCCAGCAGTTACTCGATGGCAGGGGGCAGGAACACCATATATTTT
>TRBD2|TRBV24-1|TRBJ2-7|.
CATSEGGRDEQYF
TGTGCCACCAGTGAGGGAGGGAGGGACGAGCAGTACTTC
>TRBD1|TRBV5-4|TRBJ1-3|.
CASSPSPGTGGNTIYF
TGTGCCAGCAGTCCTTCTCCCGGGACAGGGGGAAACACCATATATTTT
>TRBD2|TRBV7-3|TRBJ2-1|.
CASSALAGGPYNEQFF
TGTGCCAGCAGCGCTCTAGCGGGGGGACCTTACAATGAGCAGTTCTTC
>.|TRBV19|TRBJ2-7|.
CASSSRDSFSEQYF
TGTGCCAGTAGTTCCCGGGACTCCTTCTCCGAGCAGTACTTC
>.|TRBV10-3|TRBJ2-5|.
CAISPKDFPETQYF
TGTGCCATCAGTCCTAAGGACTTTCCGGAGACCCAGTACTTC
>TRBD1|TRBV2|TRBJ2-4|.
CASSGDRVSKNIQYF
TGTGCCAGCAGTGGGGACAGGGTTTCCAAAAACATTCAGTACTTC
>.|TRBV9|TRBJ1-2|once
CASSGTRGFSYGYTF
TGTGCCAGCAGCGGCACCAGGGGTTTTAGCTATGGCTACACCTTC
>.|TRBV10-3|TRBJ2-1|.
CAISEGTKNNEQFF
TGTGCCATCAGTGAGGGGACAAAGAACAATGAGCAGTTCTTC
>TRBD2|TRBV7-2|TRBJ2-7|.
CASSWTSGGKYEQYF
TGTGCCAGCAGCTGGACTAGCGGGGGGAAATACGAGCAGTACTTC
>.|TRBV18|TRBJ1-1|.
CASSLLLNTEAFF
TGTGCCAGCTCACTGTTATTGAACACTGAAGCTTTCTTT
>TRBD1|TRBV2|TRBJ2-3|.
CASSVRGLGTDTQYF
TGTGCCAGCAGCGTCAGGGGGCTTGGCACAGATACGCAGTATTTT
>.|TRBV28|TRBJ1-2|.
CAIEAKGQGYTF
TGTGCCATTGAGGCGAAGGGACAAGGCTACACCTTC